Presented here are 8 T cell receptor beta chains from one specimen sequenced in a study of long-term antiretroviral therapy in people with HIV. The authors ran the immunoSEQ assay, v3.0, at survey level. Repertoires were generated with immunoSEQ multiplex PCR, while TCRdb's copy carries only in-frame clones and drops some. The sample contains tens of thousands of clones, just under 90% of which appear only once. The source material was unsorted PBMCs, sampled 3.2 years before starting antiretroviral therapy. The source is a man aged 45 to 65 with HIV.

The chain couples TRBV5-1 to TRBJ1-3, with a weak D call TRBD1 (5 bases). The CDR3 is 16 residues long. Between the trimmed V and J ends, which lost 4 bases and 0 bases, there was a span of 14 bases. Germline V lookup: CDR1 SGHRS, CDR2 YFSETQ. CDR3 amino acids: CASSPQLGVSGNTIYF. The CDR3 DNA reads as TGCGCCAGCAGCCCCCAGCTGGGGGTCTCTGGAAACACCATATATTTT.

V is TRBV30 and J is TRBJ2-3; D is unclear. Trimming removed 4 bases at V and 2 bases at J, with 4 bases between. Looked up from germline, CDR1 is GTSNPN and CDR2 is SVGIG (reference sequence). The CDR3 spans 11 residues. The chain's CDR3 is CAWIFTDTQYF. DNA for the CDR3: TGTGCCTGGATCTTCACAGATACGCAGTATTTT.

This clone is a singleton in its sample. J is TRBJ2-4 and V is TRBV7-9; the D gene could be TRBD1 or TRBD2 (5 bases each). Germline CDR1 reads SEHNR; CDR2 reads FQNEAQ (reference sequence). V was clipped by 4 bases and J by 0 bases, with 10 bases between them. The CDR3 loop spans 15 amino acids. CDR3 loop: CASSWGDRAKNIQYF. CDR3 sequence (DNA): TGTGCCAGCAGCTGGGGAGACAGAGCCAAAAACATTCAGTACTTC.

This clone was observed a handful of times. In DNA, the CDR3 is TGTGCCAGCAGCTCAACAGGGGGCTATGGCTACACCTTC. This gives the protein CASSSTGGYGYTF. The gene calls are TRBV11-3 and TRBJ1-2, with 8 nucleotides matching TRBD1. Trimming removed 4 bases from V and 4 bases from J; junction bases left unmatched: 2. The germline V gene has CDR1 SGHNT and CDR2 YENEEA. The CDR3 has 13 residues.

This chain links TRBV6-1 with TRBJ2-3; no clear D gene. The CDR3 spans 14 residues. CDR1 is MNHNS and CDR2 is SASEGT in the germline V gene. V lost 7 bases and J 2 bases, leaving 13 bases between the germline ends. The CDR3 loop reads CASNPVPYTDTQYF. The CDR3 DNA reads TGTGCCAGCAACCCCGTACCGTACACAGATACGCAGTATTTT.

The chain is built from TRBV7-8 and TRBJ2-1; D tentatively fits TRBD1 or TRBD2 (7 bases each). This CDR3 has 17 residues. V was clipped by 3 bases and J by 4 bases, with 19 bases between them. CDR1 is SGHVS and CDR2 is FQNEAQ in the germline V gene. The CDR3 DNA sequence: TGTGCCAGCAGCTTTCTATACTCAGGGGGAGGGTACAATGAGCAGTTCTTC. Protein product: CASSFLYSGGGYNEQFF.

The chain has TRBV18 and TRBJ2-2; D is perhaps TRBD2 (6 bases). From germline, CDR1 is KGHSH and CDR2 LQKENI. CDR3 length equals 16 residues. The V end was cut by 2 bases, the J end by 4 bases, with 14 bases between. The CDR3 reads CASSPNGLQITGELFF. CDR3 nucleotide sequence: TGTGCCAGCTCACCAAACGGACTACAGATCACCGGGGAGCTGTTTTTT.

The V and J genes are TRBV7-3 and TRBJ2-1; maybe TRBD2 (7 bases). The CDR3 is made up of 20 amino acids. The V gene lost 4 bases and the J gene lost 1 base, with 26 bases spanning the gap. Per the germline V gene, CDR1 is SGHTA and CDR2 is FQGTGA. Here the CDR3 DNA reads TGTGCCAGCAGCTCTTACCGGGACAATAACGGGGGGCTGTCCTACAATGAGCAGTTCTTC. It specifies CASSSYRDNNGGLSYNEQFF. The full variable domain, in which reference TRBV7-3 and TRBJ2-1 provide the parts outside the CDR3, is GAGVSQTPSNKVTEKGKYVELRCDPISGHTALYWYRQSLGQGPEFLIYFQGTGAADDSGLPNDRFFAVRPEGSVSTLKIQRTERGDSAVYLCASSSYRDNNGGLSYNEQFFGPGTRLTVL.